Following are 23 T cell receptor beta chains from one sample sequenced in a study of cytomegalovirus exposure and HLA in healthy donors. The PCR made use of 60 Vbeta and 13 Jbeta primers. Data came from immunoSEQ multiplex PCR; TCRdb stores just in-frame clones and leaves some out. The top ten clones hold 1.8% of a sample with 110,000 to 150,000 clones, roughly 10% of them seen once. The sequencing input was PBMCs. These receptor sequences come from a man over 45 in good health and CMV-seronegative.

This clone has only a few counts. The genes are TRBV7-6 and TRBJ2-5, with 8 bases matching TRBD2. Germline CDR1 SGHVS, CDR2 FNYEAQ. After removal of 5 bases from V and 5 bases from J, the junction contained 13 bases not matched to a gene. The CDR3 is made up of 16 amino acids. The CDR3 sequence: CASSAGSGRAWETQYF. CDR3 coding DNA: TGTGCCAGCAGCGCAGGTTCCGGGAGGGCCTGGGAGACCCAGTACTTC.

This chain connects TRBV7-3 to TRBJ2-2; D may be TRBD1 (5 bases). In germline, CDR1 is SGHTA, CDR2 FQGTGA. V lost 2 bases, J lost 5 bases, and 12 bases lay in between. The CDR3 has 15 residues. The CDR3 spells CASSLDRRATGELFF. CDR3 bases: TGTGCCAGCAGCTTAGATCGCAGGGCGACCGGGGAGCTGTTTTTT.

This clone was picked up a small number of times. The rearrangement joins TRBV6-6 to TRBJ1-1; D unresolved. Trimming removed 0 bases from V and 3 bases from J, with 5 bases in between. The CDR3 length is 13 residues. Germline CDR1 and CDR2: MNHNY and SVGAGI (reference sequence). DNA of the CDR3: TGTGCCAGCAGTTACTCTGCAGACACTGAAGCTTTCTTT. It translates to CASSYSADTEAFF.

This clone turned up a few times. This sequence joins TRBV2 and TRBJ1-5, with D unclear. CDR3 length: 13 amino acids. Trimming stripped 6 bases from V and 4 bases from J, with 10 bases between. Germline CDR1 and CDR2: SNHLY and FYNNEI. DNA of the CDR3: TGTGCCAGCAGGGGCCAGATAAATCAGCCCCAGCATTTT. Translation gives CASRGQINQPQHF.

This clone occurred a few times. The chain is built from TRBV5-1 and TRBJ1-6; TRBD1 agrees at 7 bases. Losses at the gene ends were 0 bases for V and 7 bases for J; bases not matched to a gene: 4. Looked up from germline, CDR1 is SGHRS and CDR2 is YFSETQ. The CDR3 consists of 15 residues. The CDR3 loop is CASSLETGSNSPLHF. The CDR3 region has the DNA TGCGCCAGCAGCTTGGAGACAGGGTCCAATTCACCCCTCCACTTT.

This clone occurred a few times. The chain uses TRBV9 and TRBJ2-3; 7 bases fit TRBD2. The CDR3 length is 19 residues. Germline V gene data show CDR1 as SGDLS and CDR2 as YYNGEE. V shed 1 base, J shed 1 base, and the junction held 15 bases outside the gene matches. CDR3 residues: CASSVRPLRRELGTDTQYF. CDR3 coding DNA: TGTGCCAGCAGCGTAAGACCCCTGCGGCGGGAGTTGGGCACAGATACGCAGTATTTT. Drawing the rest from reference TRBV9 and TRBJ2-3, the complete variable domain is DSGVTQTPKHLITATGQRVTLRCSPRSGDLSVYWYQQSLDQGLQFLIQYYNGEERAKGNILERFSAQQFPDLHSELNLSSLELGDSALYFCASSVRPLRRELGTDTQYFGPGTRLTVL.

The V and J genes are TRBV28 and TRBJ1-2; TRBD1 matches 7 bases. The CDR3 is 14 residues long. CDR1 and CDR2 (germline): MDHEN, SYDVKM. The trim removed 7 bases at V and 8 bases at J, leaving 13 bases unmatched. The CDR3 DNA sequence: TGTGCCAGCACCCCCCCCCGGGACAGTCGAGGCTACACCTTC. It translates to CASTPPRDSRGYTF.

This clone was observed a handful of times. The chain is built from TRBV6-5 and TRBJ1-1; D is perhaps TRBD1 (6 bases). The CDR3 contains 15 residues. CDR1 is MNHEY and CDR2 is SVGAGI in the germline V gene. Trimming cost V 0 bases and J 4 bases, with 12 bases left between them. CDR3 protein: CASSYSVRGSTEAFF. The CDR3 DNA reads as TGTGCCAGCAGTTACTCTGTGAGGGGGAGCACTGAAGCTTTCTTT.

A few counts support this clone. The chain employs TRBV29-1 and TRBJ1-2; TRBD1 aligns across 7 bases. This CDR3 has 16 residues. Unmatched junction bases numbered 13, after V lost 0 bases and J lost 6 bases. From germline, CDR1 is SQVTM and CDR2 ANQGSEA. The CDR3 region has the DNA TGCAGCGTTGAAGATCCCCGTCAGAAGGGGGCCCATGGCTACACCTTC. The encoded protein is CSVEDPRQKGAHGYTF. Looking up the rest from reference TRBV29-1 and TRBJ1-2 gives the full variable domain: SAVISQKPSRDICQRGTSLTIQCQVDSQVTMMFWYRQQPGQSLTLIATANQGSEATYESGFVIDKFPISRPNLTFSTLTVSNMSPEDSSIYLCSVEDPRQKGAHGYTFGSGTRLTVV.

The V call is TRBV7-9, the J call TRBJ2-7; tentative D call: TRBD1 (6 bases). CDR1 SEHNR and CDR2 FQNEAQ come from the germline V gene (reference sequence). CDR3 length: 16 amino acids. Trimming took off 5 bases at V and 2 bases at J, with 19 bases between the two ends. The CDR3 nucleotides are TGTGCCAGCAGCCCCGGGCCAGGGGAATTCACCTACGAGCAGTACTTC. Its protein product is CASSPGPGEFTYEQYF.

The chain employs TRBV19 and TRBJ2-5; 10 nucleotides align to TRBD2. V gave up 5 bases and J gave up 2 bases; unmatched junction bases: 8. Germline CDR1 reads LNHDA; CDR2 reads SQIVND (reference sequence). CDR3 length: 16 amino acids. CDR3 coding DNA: TGTGCCAGTAGTCCTTTTCCTAGCGGGGGTCAAGAGACCCAGTACTTC. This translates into CASSPFPSGGQETQYF. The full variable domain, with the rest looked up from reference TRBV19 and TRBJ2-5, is DGGITQSPKYLFRKEGQNVTLSCEQNLNHDAMYWYRQDPGQGLRLIYYSQIVNDFQKGDIAEGYSVSREKKESFPLTVTSAQKNPTAFYLCASSPFPSGGQETQYFGPGTRLLVL.

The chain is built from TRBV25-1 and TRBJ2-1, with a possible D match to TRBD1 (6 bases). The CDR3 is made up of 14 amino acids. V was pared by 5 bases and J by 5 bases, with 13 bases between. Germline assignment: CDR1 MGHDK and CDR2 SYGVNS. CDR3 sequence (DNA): TGTGCCAGCAGTCGACAGGCTTCTAACAATGAGCAGTTCTTC. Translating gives CASSRQASNNEQFF.

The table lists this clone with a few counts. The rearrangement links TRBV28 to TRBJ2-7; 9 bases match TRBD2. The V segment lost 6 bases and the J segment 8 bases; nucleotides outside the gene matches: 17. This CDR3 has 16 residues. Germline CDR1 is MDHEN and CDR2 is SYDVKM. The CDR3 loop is CASRRTRGPAGGKQYF. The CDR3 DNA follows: TGTGCCAGCAGACGCACCCGGGGTCCAGCGGGAGGTAAGCAGTACTTC. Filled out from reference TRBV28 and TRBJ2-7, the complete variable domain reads DVKVTQSSRYLVKRTGEKVFLECVQDMDHENMFWYRQDPGLGLRLIYFSYDVKMKEKGDIPEGYSVSREKKERFSLILESASTNQTSMYLCASRRTRGPAGGKQYFGPGTRLTVT.

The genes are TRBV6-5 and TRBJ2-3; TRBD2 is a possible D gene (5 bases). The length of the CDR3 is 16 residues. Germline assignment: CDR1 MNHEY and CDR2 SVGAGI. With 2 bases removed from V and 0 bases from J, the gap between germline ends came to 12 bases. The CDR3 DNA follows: TGTGCCAGCAGTTACAGGACTTCCTCTAGCACAGATACGCAGTATTTT. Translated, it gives CASSYRTSSSTDTQYF.

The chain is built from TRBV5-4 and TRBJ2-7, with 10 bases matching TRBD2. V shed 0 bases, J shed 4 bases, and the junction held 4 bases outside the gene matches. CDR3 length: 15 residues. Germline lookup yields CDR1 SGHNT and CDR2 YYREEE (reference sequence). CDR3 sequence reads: CASSLGSSGGYEQYF. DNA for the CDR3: TGTGCCAGCAGCTTGGGATCTAGCGGGGGTTACGAGCAGTACTTC.

The CDR3 coding sequence is TGTGCCAGCACCAGTAGGAGGGTAGGTGACAATGAGCAGTTCTTC. Its protein is CASTSRRVGDNEQFF. This chain connects TRBV6-1 to TRBJ2-1; a weak D match, TRBD2 (6 bases). The CDR3 consists of 15 residues. The V gene's germline CDR1 is MNHNS and CDR2 SASEGT. The V and J ends lost 7 bases and 5 bases respectively, with 18 bases between them.

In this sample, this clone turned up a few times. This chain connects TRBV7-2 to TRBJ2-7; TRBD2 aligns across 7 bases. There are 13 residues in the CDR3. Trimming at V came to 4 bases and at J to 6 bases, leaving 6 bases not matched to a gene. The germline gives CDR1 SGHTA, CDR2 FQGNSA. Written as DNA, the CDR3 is TGTGCCAGCAGCTCAAATCAGCGGGGCGAGCAGTACTTC. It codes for CASSSNQRGEQYF.

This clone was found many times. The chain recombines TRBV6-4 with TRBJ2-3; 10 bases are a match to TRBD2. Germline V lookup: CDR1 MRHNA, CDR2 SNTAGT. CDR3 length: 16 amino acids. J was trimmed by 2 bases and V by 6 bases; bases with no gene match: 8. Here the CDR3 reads CASSPLAGEPTDTQYF. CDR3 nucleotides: TGTGCCAGCAGCCCGCTAGCGGGGGAACCCACAGATACGCAGTATTTT.

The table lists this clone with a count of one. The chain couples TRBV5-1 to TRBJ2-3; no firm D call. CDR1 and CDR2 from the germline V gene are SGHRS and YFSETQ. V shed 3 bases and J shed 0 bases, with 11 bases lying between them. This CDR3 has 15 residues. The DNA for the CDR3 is TGCGCCAGCAGCTCCGGTGCTATCAGCACAGATACGCAGTATTTT. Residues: CASSSGAISTDTQYF. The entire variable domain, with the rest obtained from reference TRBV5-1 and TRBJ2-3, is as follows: KAGVTQTPRYLIKTRGQQVTLSCSPISGHRSVSWYQQTPGQGLQFLFEYFSETQRNKGNFPGRFSGRQFSNSRSEMNVSTLELGDSALYLCASSSGAISTDTQYFGPGTRLTVL.

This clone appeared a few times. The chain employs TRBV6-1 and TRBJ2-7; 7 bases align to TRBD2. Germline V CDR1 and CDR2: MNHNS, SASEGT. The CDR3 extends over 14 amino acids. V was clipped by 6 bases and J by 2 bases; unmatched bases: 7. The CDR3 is CASRASGIPYEQYF. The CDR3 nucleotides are TGTGCCAGCAGGGCAAGCGGGATCCCCTACGAGCAGTACTTC.

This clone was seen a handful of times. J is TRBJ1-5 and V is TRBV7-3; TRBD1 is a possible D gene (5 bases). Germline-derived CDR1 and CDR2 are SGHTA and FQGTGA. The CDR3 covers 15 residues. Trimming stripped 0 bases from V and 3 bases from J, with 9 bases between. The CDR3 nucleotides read TGTGCCAGCAGCTTAACAGGGGAGGCCAATCAGCCCCAGCATTTT. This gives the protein CASSLTGEANQPQHF.

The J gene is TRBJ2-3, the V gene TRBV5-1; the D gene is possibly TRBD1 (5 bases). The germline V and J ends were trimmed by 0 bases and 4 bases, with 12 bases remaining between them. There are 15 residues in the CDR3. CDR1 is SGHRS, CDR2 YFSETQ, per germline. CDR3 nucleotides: TGCGCCAGCAGCTTGGCCAGACAGTCGGCAGATACGCAGTATTTT. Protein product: CASSLARQSADTQYF.

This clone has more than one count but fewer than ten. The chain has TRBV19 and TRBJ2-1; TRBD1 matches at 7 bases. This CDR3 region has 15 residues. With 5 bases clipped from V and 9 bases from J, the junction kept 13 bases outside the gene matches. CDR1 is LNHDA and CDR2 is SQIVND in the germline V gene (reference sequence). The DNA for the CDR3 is TGTGCCAGTAGTCAAAACAGGGGTGGGTTGGGTGAGCAGTTCTTC. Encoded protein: CASSQNRGGLGEQFF.